The 20 T cell receptor beta chains below come from one sample, sequenced in a study of shared clonotypes between healthy human individuals. The protocol was immunoSEQ multiplex PCR, while the TCRdb copy is restricted to in-frame clones and leaves out a portion. The repertoire holds some 2.1 million clones, with approximately 92% as singletons. Naive CD8 populations comprised CD45RO-negative cells positively selected for CCR7, excluding terminally differentiated effector memory CD45RA+ cells. Sequencing was carried out using naive CD8+ T cells from PBMCs. The receptors were gathered from a man aged 18 to 35 in good health. Some clones in this sample may be carry-over from other donors' samples.

The rearrangement uses TRBV5-6 and TRBJ2-1, with TRBD2 matching 11 bases. V lost 4 bases, J lost 13 bases, and 10 bases stayed unmatched. This CDR3 has 14 amino acids. The germline V gene encodes CDR1 SGHDT and CDR2 YYEEEE. CDR3 nucleotides: TGTGCCAGCAGCACCGGGACTAGCGGATATCGACAGTTCTTC. Its translation is CASSTGTSGYRQFF.

J is TRBJ2-1 and V is TRBV2, with a tentative D call TRBD1 (6 bases). CDR3 length: 14 residues. The germline V and J ends were trimmed by 4 bases and 6 bases, with 13 bases remaining between them. Germline V lookup: CDR1 SNHLY, CDR2 FYNNEI. CDR3 residues: CASSGFEGGNEQFF. The CDR3 coding sequence is TGTGCCAGCAGTGGCTTTGAAGGGGGCAATGAGCAGTTCTTC.

The chain has TRBV27 and TRBJ2-1, with TRBD2 matching 8 bases. The CDR3 spans 15 residues. In germline, CDR1 is MNHEY, CDR2 SMNVEV (reference sequence). V was clipped by 4 bases and J by 7 bases; unmatched bases: 9. CDR3 coding DNA: TGTGCCAGCAGTTACGGGTCGGGAGGGCAGAATGAGCAGTTCTTC. The encoded protein is CASSYGSGGQNEQFF.

This clone showed up just once. This chain joins TRBV9 and TRBJ1-1; D is perhaps TRBD1 (5 bases). The germline V gene encodes CDR1 SGDLS and CDR2 YYNGEE. The ends were cut back, 5 bases at V and 0 bases at J, with 11 bases in the middle. The length of the CDR3 is 14 residues. In DNA, the CDR3 is TGTGCCAGCAGTCTAGGGGCTGTGAACACTGAAGCTTTCTTT. It is translated as CASSLGAVNTEAFF.

The rearrangement joins TRBV9 to TRBJ2-1, with TRBD2 matching 7 bases. CDR3 length: 15 amino acids. Germline assignment: CDR1 SGDLS and CDR2 YYNGEE. V was clipped by 6 bases and J by 7 bases; unmatched bases: 13. Written as DNA, the CDR3 is TGTGCCAGCACCCCGTGGGGGGAGGGCCGGAATGAGCAGTTCTTC. This translates into CASTPWGEGRNEQFF.

This sequence joins TRBV6-6 and TRBJ1-2; tentatively, D is TRBD1 (5 bases). The germline CDR1 and CDR2 sequences are MNHNY and SVGAGI (reference sequence). This CDR3 comprises 15 residues. V shed 0 bases and J shed 4 bases, with 12 bases lying between them. The CDR3 DNA reads as TGTGCCAGCAGTTACTCGTTAGGGGACTTCTATGGCTACACCTTC. This codes for CASSYSLGDFYGYTF.

The V and J genes are TRBV5-1 and TRBJ2-7; 7 nucleotides match TRBD2. CDR1 is SGHRS and CDR2 is YFSETQ in the germline V gene. The CDR3 is made up of 13 amino acids. Losses at the gene ends were 4 bases for V and 6 bases for J; bases not matched to a gene: 7. CDR3 loop: CASSETGTIEQYF. As DNA, the CDR3 is TGCGCCAGCAGCGAAACCGGGACTATCGAGCAGTACTTC.

A note on this clone: Other nucleotide sequences from this sample produce the same CDR3. The chain links TRBV7-9 to TRBJ2-7; D is possibly TRBD2 (5 bases). V was pared by 3 bases and J by 7 bases, with 7 bases between. The CDR3 contains 11 residues. Germline V CDR1 and CDR2: SEHNR, FQNEAQ (reference sequence). Here the CDR3 reads CASSFGEEQYF. The CDR3 DNA reads TGTGCCAGCAGCTTCGGGGAAGAGCAGTACTTC.

This clone was seen just once. The rearrangement joins TRBV28 to TRBJ2-7; no firm D call. With 5 bases removed from V and 5 bases from J, the gap between germline ends came to 10 bases. From germline, CDR1 is MDHEN and CDR2 SYDVKM. This CDR3 contains 12 residues. CDR3: CASSTDSDEQYF. In DNA form, the CDR3 reads TGTGCCAGCAGTACCGACTCAGACGAGCAGTACTTC.

The chain employs TRBV7-6 and TRBJ2-7; 9 nucleotides match TRBD1. Germline V gene lookup returns CDR1 SGHVS and CDR2 FNYEAQ. V dropped 3 bases and J dropped 1; count of bases not matched to a gene: 7. This CDR3 has 16 amino acids. The CDR3 region is CASSFNRQGESYEQYF. The CDR3 bases are TGTGCCAGCAGCTTCAACCGACAGGGGGAATCCTACGAGCAGTACTTC.

The CDR3 bases are TGTGCCAGCAGTGACTCCGCGGGAGGGTACAATGAGCAGTTCTTC. This encodes CASSDSAGGYNEQFF. V usage is TRBV6-4 and J usage is TRBJ2-1, with 9 bases aligning to TRBD2. The CDR3 runs 15 residues. Germline CDR1 reads MRHNA; CDR2 reads SNTAGT. Trimming took 0 bases from V and 4 from J; bases not matched to a gene: 1.

This clone was detected once. V gene TRBV7-9 combines with J gene TRBJ2-5; 8 bases are shared with TRBD1. This CDR3 comprises 16 residues. CDR1 and CDR2 from the germline V gene are SEHNR and FQNEAQ (reference sequence). V dropped 5 bases and J dropped 2; count of bases not matched to a gene: 10. The CDR3 DNA follows: TGTGCCAGCAGCCAAAACAAGGGACAGGTACAAGAGACCCAGTACTTC. Translation: CASSQNKGQVQETQYF.

The CDR3 is CASSFSSLNTEAFF. The CDR3 DNA reads as TGTGCCAGCAGTTTTAGTTCCCTGAACACTGAAGCTTTCTTT. The chain combines TRBV28 with TRBJ1-1, with unresolved D. This CDR3 spans 14 amino acids. The germline V gene encodes CDR1 MDHEN and CDR2 SYDVKM. V was trimmed by 3 bases and J by 0 bases, leaving 8 bases between them.

The V gene is TRBV19, the J gene TRBJ1-1; no definite D call. Germline V gene lookup returns CDR1 LNHDA and CDR2 SQIVND (reference sequence). The CDR3 runs 17 residues. V lost 0 bases and J lost 0, with 14 bases in between. As DNA, the CDR3 is TGTGCCAGTAGTATAGATCCTCCGGGCCCCATGAACACTGAAGCTTTCTTT. Translating it yields CASSIDPPGPMNTEAFF.

This clone was seen more than once but under ten times. Different DNA sequences within this sample yield the same CDR3. The DNA for the CDR3 is TGTGCCAGCAGCGTAGGGGATGGCTACACCTTC. Its protein is CASSVGDGYTF. This chain uses TRBV9 with TRBJ1-2; D not resolved. V dropped 0 bases and J dropped 6 bases, with 3 bases sitting between them. Germline assignment: CDR1 SGDLS and CDR2 YYNGEE. This CDR3 has 11 amino acids.

The V gene is TRBV6-5, the J gene TRBJ2-7; 7 bases line up with TRBD1. Looked up from germline, CDR1 is MNHEY and CDR2 is SVGAGI. The CDR3 extends over 16 amino acids. Unmatched junction bases numbered 12, after V lost 4 bases and J lost 3 bases. The CDR3 here is CASSSDRVLGGYEQYF. The CDR3 DNA reads TGTGCCAGCAGTTCAGACAGGGTTCTTGGAGGCTACGAGCAGTACTTC.

The chain carries TRBV11-2 and TRBJ2-1; 7 bases map to TRBD1. Trimming cost V 5 bases and J 12 bases; bases outside gene matches: 4. CDR3 length: 11 residues. In germline, CDR1 is SGHAT, CDR2 FQNNGV. In nucleotides, the CDR3 is TGTGCCAGCAGCCAGAACAGGGGGCAGTTCTTC. This translates into CASSQNRGQFF. The variable domain in full, completed from reference TRBV11-2 and TRBJ2-1, reads EAGVAQSPRYKIIEKRQSVAFWCNPISGHATLYWYQQILGQGPKLLIQFQNNGVVDDSQLPKDRFSAERLKGVDSTLKIQPAKLEDSAVYLCASSQNRGQFFGPGTRLTVL.

The rearrangement links TRBV27 to TRBJ2-3; 8 bases map to TRBD2. Germline CDR1 reads MNHEY; CDR2 reads SMNVEV (reference sequence). This CDR3 has 15 amino acids. The V gene end was trimmed by 4 bases and the J gene end by 2 bases; junction bases not matched to a gene: 5. For the CDR3, the DNA is TGTGCCAGCAGTTCTGGGACTAGTTTCACAGATACGCAGTATTTT. Its translation: CASSSGTSFTDTQYF.

The chain carries TRBV6-1 and TRBJ1-1; weak D call: TRBD1 (5 bases). Germline loops: CDR1 MNHNS, CDR2 SASEGT. The V end was cut by 2 bases, the J end by 4 bases, with 11 bases between. The length of the CDR3 is 14 residues. The CDR3 is CASSEWGRATEAFF. DNA for the CDR3: TGTGCCAGCAGTGAATGGGGCAGGGCCACTGAAGCTTTCTTT.

As concerns this clone: The same CDR3 can be traced to other DNA sequences in this sample. The V and J genes are TRBV27 and TRBJ2-3, with D maybe TRBD2 (5 bases). The CDR3 is 13 amino acids. Germline V gives CDR1 MNHEY, CDR2 SMNVEV (reference sequence). The V and J ends lost 6 bases and 4 bases respectively, with 11 bases between them. The chain's CDR3 is CASSLLAPDTQYF. CDR3 sequence (DNA): TGTGCCAGCAGCCTTCTAGCCCCAGATACGCAGTATTTT.